This T cell receptor beta chain was identified during a study of identical twins. The study's findings and limits: One should note that invariant MAIT and iNKT cells could partly confound zero-insertion analyses.

A single record per CDR3 protein comes from TCRdb applying MiXCR to the 5' RACE reads. This sample has 1.5 million to 2 million distinct CDR3 sequences, with roughly a third found just once. Germline V CDR1 and CDR2: DFQATT, SNEGSKA (reference sequence). The CDR3 sequence runs 20 residues, both termini included. Points on this clonotype: Antigen unknown. No DNA is shown, since the ends of the CDR3 on it are uncertain; the CDR3 is the one TCRdb lists.

This clonotype was obtained from a newborn girl in good health. This rearrangement joins TRBV20-1 to TRBJ1-2; the table gives TRBD1 as D, unverified against the DNA. Sequencing was performed on cord blood. CDR3: CSGGILNQPQHFGDGYGYTF.